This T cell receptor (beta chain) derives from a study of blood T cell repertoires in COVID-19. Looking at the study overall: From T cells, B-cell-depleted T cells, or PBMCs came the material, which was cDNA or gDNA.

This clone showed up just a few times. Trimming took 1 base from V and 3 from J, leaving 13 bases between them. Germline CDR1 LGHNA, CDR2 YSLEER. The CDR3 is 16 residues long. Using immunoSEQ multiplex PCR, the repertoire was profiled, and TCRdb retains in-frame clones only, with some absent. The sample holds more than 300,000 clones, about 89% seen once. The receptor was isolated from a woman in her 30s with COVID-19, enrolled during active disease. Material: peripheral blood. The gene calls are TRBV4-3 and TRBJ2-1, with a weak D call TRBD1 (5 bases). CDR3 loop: CASSQGQSSYYNEQFF. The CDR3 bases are TGCGCCAGCAGCCAAGGACAGAGCAGTTACTACAATGAGCAGTTCTTC.